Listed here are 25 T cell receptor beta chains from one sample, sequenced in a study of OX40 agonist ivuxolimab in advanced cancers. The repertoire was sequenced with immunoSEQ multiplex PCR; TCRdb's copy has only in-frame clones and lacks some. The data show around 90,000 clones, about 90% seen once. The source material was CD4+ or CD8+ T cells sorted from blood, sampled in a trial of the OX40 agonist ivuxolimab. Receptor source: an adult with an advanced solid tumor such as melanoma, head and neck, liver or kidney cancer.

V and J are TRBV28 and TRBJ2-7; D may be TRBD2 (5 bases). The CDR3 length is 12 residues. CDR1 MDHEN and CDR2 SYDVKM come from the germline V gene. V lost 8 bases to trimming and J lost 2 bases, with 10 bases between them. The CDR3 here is CASGGGAYEQYF. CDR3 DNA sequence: TGTGCCAGCGGCGGAGGTGCCTACGAGCAGTACTTC.

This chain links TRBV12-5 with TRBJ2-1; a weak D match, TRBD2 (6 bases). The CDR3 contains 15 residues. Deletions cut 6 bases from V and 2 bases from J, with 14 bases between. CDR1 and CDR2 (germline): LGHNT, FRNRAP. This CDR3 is CASGRTGETYNEQFF. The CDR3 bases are TGTGCTAGTGGCCGAACGGGAGAAACCTACAATGAGCAGTTCTTC.

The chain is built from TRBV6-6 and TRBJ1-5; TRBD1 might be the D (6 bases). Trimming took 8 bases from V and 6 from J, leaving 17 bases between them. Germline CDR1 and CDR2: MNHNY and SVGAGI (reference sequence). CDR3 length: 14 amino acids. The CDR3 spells CASGSYRAAQPQHF. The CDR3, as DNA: TGTGCCAGCGGGTCGTACAGGGCCGCTCAGCCCCAGCATTTT.

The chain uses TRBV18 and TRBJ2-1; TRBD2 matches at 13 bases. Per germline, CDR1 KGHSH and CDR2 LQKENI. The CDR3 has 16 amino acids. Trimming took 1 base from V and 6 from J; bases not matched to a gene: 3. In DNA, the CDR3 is TGTGCCAGCTCACCACAAAGGACTAGCGGGAGCAATGAGCAGTTCTTC. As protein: CASSPQRTSGSNEQFF.

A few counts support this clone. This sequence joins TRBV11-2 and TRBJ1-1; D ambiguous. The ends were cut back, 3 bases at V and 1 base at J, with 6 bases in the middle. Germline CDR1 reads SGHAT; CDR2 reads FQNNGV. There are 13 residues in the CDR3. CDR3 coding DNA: TGTGCCAGCAGCTTTGACCGGAACACTGAAGCTTTCTTT. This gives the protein CASSFDRNTEAFF.

The CDR3 loop is CASSMGNTIYF. In nucleotides, the CDR3 is TGTGCCAGTAGTATGGGGAACACCATATATTTT. The chain recombines TRBV19 with TRBJ1-3; D not certain. The CDR3 consists of 11 residues. Germline V gives CDR1 LNHDA, CDR2 SQIVND (reference sequence). Trimming stripped 3 bases from V and 7 bases from J, with 4 bases between.

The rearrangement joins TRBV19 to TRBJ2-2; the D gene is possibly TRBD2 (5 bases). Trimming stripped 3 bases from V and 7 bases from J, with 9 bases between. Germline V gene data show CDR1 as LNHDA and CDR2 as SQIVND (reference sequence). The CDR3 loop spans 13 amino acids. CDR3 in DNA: TGTGCCAGTAGTATGCGGGTTAACGGGGAGCTGTTTTTT. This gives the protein CASSMRVNGELFF. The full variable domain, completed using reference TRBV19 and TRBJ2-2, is DGGITQSPKYLFRKEGQNVTLSCEQNLNHDAMYWYRQDPGQGLRLIYYSQIVNDFQKGDIAEGYSVSREKKESFPLTVTSAQKNPTAFYLCASSMRVNGELFFGEGSRLTVL.

Here the CDR3 DNA reads TGCGCCAGCAGTGAACAAGCGGGAGGGCCCACAGATACGCAGTATTTT. Translated, it gives CASSEQAGGPTDTQYF. The chain uses TRBV10-1 and TRBJ2-3, with TRBD2 identical over 10 bases. The junction had 5 bases not matched to a gene; V was cut back by 3 bases and J by 2 bases. This CDR3 is built from 16 residues. The germline V gene has CDR1 WNHNN and CDR2 SYGVQD (reference sequence).

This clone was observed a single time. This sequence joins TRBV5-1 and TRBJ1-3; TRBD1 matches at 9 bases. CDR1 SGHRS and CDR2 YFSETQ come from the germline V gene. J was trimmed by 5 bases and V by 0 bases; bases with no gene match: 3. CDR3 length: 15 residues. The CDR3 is CASSLAGTGRNTIYF. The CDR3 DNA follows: TGCGCCAGCAGCTTGGCCGGGACAGGGAGAAACACCATATATTTT. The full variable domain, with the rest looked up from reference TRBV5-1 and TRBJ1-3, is KAGVTQTPRYLIKTRGQQVTLSCSPISGHRSVSWYQQTPGQGLQFLFEYFSETQRNKGNFPGRFSGRQFSNSRSEMNVSTLELGDSALYLCASSLAGTGRNTIYFGEGSWLTVV.

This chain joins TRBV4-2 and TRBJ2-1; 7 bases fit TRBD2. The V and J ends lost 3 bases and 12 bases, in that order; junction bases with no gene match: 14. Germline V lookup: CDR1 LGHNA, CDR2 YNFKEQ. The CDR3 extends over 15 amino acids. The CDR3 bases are TGTGCCAGCAGCCACAACAATGGGCTAGCGGATGGGCAGTTCTTC. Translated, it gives CASSHNNGLADGQFF.

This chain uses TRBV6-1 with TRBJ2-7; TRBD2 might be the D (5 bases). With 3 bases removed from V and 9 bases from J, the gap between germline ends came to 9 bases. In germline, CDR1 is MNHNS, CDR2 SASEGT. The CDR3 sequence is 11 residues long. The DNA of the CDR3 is TGTGCCAGCAGTGAGGGAGATGCGCAGTACTTC. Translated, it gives CASSEGDAQYF.

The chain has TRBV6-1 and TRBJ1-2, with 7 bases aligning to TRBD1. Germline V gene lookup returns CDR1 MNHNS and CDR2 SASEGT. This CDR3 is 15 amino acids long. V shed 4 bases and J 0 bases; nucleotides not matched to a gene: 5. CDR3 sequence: CASSAGTDSNYGYTF. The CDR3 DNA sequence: TGTGCCAGCAGTGCCGGGACAGATTCTAACTATGGCTACACCTTC.

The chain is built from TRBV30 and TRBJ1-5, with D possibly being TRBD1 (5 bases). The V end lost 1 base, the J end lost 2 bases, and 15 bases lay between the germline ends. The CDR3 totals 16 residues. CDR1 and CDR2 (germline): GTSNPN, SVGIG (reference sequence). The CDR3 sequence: CAWSATDPGGNQPQHF. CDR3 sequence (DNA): TGTGCCTGGAGTGCTACGGACCCGGGGGGCAATCAGCCCCAGCATTTT.

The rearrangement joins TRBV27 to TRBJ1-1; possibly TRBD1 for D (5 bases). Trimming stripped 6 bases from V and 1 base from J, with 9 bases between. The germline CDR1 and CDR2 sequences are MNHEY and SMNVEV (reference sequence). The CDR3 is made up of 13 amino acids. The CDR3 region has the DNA TGTGCCAGCAGGGGACGGGAGAACACTGAAGCTTTCTTT. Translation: CASRGRENTEAFF.

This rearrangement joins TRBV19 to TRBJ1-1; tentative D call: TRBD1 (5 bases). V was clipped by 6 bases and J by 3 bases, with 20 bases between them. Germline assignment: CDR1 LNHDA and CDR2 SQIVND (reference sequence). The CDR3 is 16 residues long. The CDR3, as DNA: TGTGCCAGTAGGTCGGGGCAGCTCTCTACGCACACTGAAGCTTTCTTT. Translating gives CASRSGQLSTHTEAFF. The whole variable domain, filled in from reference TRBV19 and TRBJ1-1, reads DGGITQSPKYLFRKEGQNVTLSCEQNLNHDAMYWYRQDPGQGLRLIYYSQIVNDFQKGDIAEGYSVSREKKESFPLTVTSAQKNPTAFYLCASRSGQLSTHTEAFFGQGTRLTVV.

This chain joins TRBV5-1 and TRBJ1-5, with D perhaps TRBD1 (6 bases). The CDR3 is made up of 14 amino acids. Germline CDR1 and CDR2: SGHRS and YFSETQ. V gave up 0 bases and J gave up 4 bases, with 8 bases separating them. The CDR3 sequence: CASSLEGGNQPQHF. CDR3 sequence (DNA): TGCGCCAGCAGCTTGGAGGGGGGTAATCAGCCCCAGCATTTT.

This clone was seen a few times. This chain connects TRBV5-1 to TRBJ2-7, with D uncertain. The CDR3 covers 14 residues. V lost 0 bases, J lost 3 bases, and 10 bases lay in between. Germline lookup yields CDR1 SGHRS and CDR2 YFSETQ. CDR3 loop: CASSLGLLGYEQYF. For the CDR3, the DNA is TGCGCCAGCAGCTTGGGTTTGCTAGGCTACGAGCAGTACTTC.

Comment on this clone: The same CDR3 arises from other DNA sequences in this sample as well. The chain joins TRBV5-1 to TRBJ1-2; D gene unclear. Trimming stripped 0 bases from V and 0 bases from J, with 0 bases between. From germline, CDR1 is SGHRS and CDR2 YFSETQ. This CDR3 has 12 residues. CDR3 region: CASSLANYGYTF. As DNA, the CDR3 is TGCGCCAGCAGCTTGGCTAACTATGGCTACACCTTC.

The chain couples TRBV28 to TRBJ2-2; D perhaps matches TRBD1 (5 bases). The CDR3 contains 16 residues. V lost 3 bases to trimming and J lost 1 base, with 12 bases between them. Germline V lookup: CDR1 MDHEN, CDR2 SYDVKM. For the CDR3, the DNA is TGTGCCAGCAGTTTGGGGCCAATAAAGAACACCGGGGAGCTGTTTTTT. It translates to CASSLGPIKNTGELFF.

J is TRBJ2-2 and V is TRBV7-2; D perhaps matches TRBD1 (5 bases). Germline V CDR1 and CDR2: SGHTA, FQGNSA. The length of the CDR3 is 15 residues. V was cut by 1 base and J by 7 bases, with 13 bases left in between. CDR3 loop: CASSLVVGVGGELFF. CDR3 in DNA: TGTGCCAGCAGCTTAGTGGTAGGGGTTGGCGGGGAGCTGTTTTTT.

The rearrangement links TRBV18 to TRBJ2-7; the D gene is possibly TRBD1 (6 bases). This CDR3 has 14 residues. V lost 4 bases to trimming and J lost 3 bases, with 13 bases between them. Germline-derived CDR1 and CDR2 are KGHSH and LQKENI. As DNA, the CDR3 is TGTGCCAGCTCACTAAGGACAGAGAACTACGAGCAGTACTTC. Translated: CASSLRTENYEQYF.

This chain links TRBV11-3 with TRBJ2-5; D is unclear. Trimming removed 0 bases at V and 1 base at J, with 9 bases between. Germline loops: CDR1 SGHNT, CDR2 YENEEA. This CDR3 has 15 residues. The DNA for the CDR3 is TGTGCCAGCAGCTTAGATCATGGCAGCCAAGAGACCCAGTACTTC. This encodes CASSLDHGSQETQYF.

The CDR3 DNA reads TGTGCCAGCAGTGAAGCGCTAGCGGGTAATGCAGATACGCAGTATTTT. Protein product: CASSEALAGNADTQYF. The rearrangement links TRBV6-1 to TRBJ2-3; TRBD2 matches at 8 bases. Germline loops: CDR1 MNHNS, CDR2 SASEGT. The CDR3 sequence is 16 residues long. Trimming removed 0 bases from V and 4 bases from J; junction bases left unmatched: 6.

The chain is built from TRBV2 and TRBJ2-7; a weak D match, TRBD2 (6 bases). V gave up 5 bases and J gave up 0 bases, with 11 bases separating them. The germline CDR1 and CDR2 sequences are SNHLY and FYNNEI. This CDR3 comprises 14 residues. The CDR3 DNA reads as TGTGCCAGCAGTAGCGGGCCTCCCTCCTACGAGCAGTACTTC. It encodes CASSSGPPSYEQYF.

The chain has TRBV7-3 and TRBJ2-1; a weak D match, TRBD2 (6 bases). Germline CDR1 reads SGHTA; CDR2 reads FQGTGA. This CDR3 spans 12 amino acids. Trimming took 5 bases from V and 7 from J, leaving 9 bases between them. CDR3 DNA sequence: TGTGCCAGCAGCGTAGCGGAGAATGAGCAGTTCTTC. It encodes CASSVAENEQFF.